One and the same sample provided the 18 T cell receptor beta chains below, sequenced in a study of cytomegalovirus exposure and HLA in healthy donors (dated by TCRdb to 2015 to 2018). To prepare the library, the immunoSEQ multiplex PCR assay was applied. For the multiplex PCR, a mixture combining 60 forward primers for TCR Vbeta segments and 13 reverse primers for TCR Jbeta segments was used. The clones in this table, taken by TCRdb from immuneACCESS, are in-frame only. Not every clone is retained; where verified, under half of the shortfall comes from an unresolved V gene, and the cause of the rest is unknown. The sample table records around 100,000 clones; about four fifths of these occur just once. The ten largest clones represent approximately 2.1% of the sample. Sequenced: PBMCs. The source of these receptors is a man younger than 30 in good health and CMV-seronegative.

V usage is TRBV28 and J usage is TRBJ1-6; 7 bases map to TRBD1. CDR3 length equals 15 residues. J lost 9 bases, V lost 5 bases, and 10 bases had no gene match. Germline-derived CDR1 and CDR2 are MDHEN and SYDVKM. The CDR3 protein is CASSQPGQPTSPLHF. The CDR3 DNA is TGTGCCAGCAGTCAGCCGGGACAGCCTACTTCACCCCTCCACTTT.

The rearrangement joins TRBV6-5 to TRBJ1-4; 11 bases are shared with TRBD1. Trimming cost V 11 bases and J 6 bases; bases outside gene matches: 5. This CDR3 comprises 13 residues. Germline V gives CDR1 MNHEY, CDR2 SVGAGI. The CDR3 DNA is TGTGCCGCTCGGGACAGGGGGGATGAAAAACTGTTTTTT. It is translated as CAARDRGDEKLFF.

J is TRBJ2-7 and V is TRBV5-1, with 9 bases that match TRBD2. CDR1 SGHRS and CDR2 YFSETQ come from the germline V gene. This CDR3 is built from 15 residues. Trimming took 4 bases from V and 10 from J; bases not matched to a gene: 15. The CDR3 bases are TGCGCCAGCAGCCCGGACGTAACGGGCGGGAGGGGACAGTACTTC. Its protein is CASSPDVTGGRGQYF.

The chain has TRBV7-6 and TRBJ1-5, with D tentatively TRBD1 (6 bases). CDR1 and CDR2 (germline): SGHVS, FNYEAQ. This CDR3 has 15 amino acids. The V end lost 1 base, the J end lost 3 bases, and 10 bases lay between the germline ends. The CDR3 sequence: CASSLGRDNNQPQHF. The CDR3, as DNA: TGTGCCAGCAGCTTAGGCAGGGACAACAATCAGCCCCAGCATTTT.

The chain combines TRBV18 with TRBJ2-3, with D uncertain. CDR3 length equals 13 residues. The V gene lost 2 bases and the J gene lost 3 bases, with 6 bases spanning the gap. Germline CDR1 and CDR2: KGHSH and LQKENI. CDR3 protein: CASSPGLTDTQYF. The CDR3 coding sequence is TGTGCCAGCTCACCAGGCCTTACAGATACGCAGTATTTT.

The gene calls are TRBV29-1 and TRBJ1-4; a weak D match, TRBD1 (6 bases). V lost 4 bases and J 3 bases, leaving 21 bases between the germline ends. Germline V CDR1 and CDR2: SQVTM, ANQGSEA. This CDR3 has 17 residues. CDR3 nucleotides: TGCAGCGTTGTCGGACTGGGTGGGGGCAGGGCTAATGAAAAACTGTTTTTT. Amino acids: CSVVGLGGGRANEKLFF.

In DNA, the CDR3 is TGTGCCAGCAGTTATCAGGCGAACACCGGGGAGCTGTTTTTT. This gives the protein CASSYQANTGELFF. The chain carries TRBV6-5 and TRBJ2-2, with D uncertain. V lost 3 bases to trimming and J lost 0 bases, with 5 bases between them. CDR3 size: 14 residues. Germline CDR1 MNHEY, CDR2 SVGAGI.

V and J are TRBV6-5 and TRBJ2-4; 8 nucleotides align to TRBD2. Germline values: CDR1 MNHEY, CDR2 SVGAGI. The CDR3 is 14 residues long. Trimming cost V 7 bases and J 0 bases; bases outside gene matches: 2. The CDR3 spells CASMRGAAKNIQYF. The CDR3 DNA reads as TGTGCCAGCATGCGGGGGGCAGCCAAAAACATTCAGTACTTC.

The chain carries TRBV7-6 and TRBJ2-1; D not resolved. CDR1 is SGHVS and CDR2 is FNYEAQ in the germline V gene. This CDR3 has 15 amino acids. The germline V and J ends were trimmed by 1 base and 0 bases, with 7 bases remaining between them. The CDR3 protein is CASSLDSLSYNEQFF. The CDR3 nucleotides are TGTGCCAGCAGCTTAGACAGTCTCTCCTACAATGAGCAGTTCTTC.

The chain joins TRBV10-1 to TRBJ2-5; D unclear. Trimming stripped 3 bases from V and 4 bases from J, with 9 bases between. The CDR3 sequence is 13 residues long. Germline loops: CDR1 WNHNN, CDR2 SYGVQD (reference sequence). The CDR3 bases are TGCGCCAGCAGTGACGCTAGTTTAGAGACCCAGTACTTC. Translating it yields CASSDASLETQYF.

The V call is TRBV5-1, the J call TRBJ2-3; D uncertain. Germline lookup yields CDR1 SGHRS and CDR2 YFSETQ. Trimming left V 1 base short and J 4 bases short, with 4 bases between. The CDR3 runs 12 residues. This chain's CDR3 is CASSLTADTQYF. CDR3 DNA sequence: TGCGCCAGCAGCTTGACAGCAGATACGCAGTATTTT.

The V and J genes are TRBV6-6 and TRBJ2-6; 7 bases line up with TRBD1. Germline CDR1 and CDR2: MNHNY and SVGAGI (reference sequence). V gave up 6 bases and J gave up 4 bases; unmatched junction bases: 6. This CDR3 region has 15 residues. This chain's CDR3 is CASSRQGTGANVLTF. In DNA form, the CDR3 reads TGTGCCAGCAGCCGACAGGGAACGGGGGCCAACGTCCTGACTTTC.

The chain uses TRBV4-2 and TRBJ2-1, with 11 bases matching TRBD2. This CDR3 is 16 amino acids long. Trimming removed 2 bases from V and 3 bases from J; junction bases left unmatched: 3. Germline V gene data show CDR1 as LGHNA and CDR2 as YNFKEQ. The CDR3 reads CASSQPLAGGYNEQFF. CDR3 in DNA: TGTGCCAGCAGCCAACCTCTAGCGGGAGGCTACAATGAGCAGTTCTTC.

The CDR3 reads CASSPGGRMNTEAFF. The DNA for the CDR3 is TGTGCCAGCAGCCCGGGGGGGCGCATGAACACTGAAGCTTTCTTT. V gene TRBV11-3 combines with J gene TRBJ1-1; tentatively, D is TRBD1 (6 bases). Trimming took off 5 bases at V and 0 bases at J, with 13 bases between the two ends. The CDR3 spans 15 residues. Germline CDR1 SGHNT, CDR2 YENEEA.

The chain combines TRBV28 with TRBJ1-5; D is unresolved. The germline V gene encodes CDR1 MDHEN and CDR2 SYDVKM. Trimming shortened V by 4 bases and J by 7 bases, and 17 bases separated the two germline ends. This CDR3 spans 15 amino acids. CDR3 loop: CASSSRAPTGQPQHF. The CDR3 DNA reads TGTGCCAGCAGTTCCCGGGCCCCGACGGGGCAGCCCCAGCATTTT.

This clone was counted a few times. The CDR3 sequence: CASSLVSGGGGEQYF. The CDR3 coding sequence is TGTGCCAGCAGCTTGGTATCAGGGGGCGGAGGCGAGCAGTACTTC. The gene calls are TRBV7-9 and TRBJ2-7; TRBD1 matches 8 bases. CDR1 is SEHNR, CDR2 FQNEAQ, per germline (reference sequence). V lost 3 bases, J lost 6 bases, and 10 bases stayed unmatched. The CDR3 totals 15 residues.

The chain carries TRBV2 and TRBJ2-5; D uncertain. Germline lookup yields CDR1 SNHLY and CDR2 FYNNEI. The V end lost 6 bases, the J end lost 2 bases, and 10 bases lay between the germline ends. CDR3 size: 13 residues. This chain's CDR3 is CASRRQRQETQYF. CDR3 bases: TGTGCCAGCAGAAGACAAAGGCAAGAGACCCAGTACTTC.

This chain connects TRBV19 to TRBJ1-2; perhaps TRBD1 as D (5 bases). Germline V lookup: CDR1 LNHDA, CDR2 SQIVND (reference sequence). The CDR3 loop spans 17 amino acids. Trimming left V 5 bases short and J 4 bases short, with 23 bases between. CDR3 sequence (DNA): TGTGCCAGTAGTCCAGAATCCACAGGATTAGGCCTCTATGGCTACACCTTC. It specifies CASSPESTGLGLYGYTF.